This entry lists 2 T cell receptor beta chains sequenced from one sample in a study of long-term antiretroviral therapy in people with HIV. Survey level was the resolution at which the v3.0 immunoSEQ assay ran. Sequenced by immunoSEQ multiplex PCR; TCRdb stores in-frame clones only, minus some. The sample lists about 17,000 clones, approximately 95% seen once, with over 1.1% in the top ten. Sequencing used unsorted PBMCs, obtained approximately 11 years after starting antiretroviral therapy. The receptors here all came from a man aged 30 to 39 with HIV.

The chain employs TRBV10-1 and TRBJ2-1; 8 nucleotides match TRBD2. With 2 bases clipped from V and 4 bases from J, the junction kept 7 bases outside the gene matches. This CDR3 is 16 amino acids long. Germline V CDR1 and CDR2: WNHNN, SYGVQD (reference sequence). The CDR3 loop is CASSEASGRGYNEQFF. In DNA, the CDR3 is TGCGCCAGCAGTGAGGCCAGCGGGAGAGGTTACAATGAGCAGTTCTTC.

The J gene is TRBJ2-1, the V gene TRBV7-6, with a weak D call TRBD2 (6 bases). Germline V gene lookup returns CDR1 SGHVS and CDR2 FNYEAQ. CDR3 length equals 13 residues. The V and J ends lost 5 bases and 8 bases respectively, with 13 bases between them. The CDR3 nucleotides read TGTGCCAGCAGCCCCGTGGGCGGGGATGAGCAGTTCTTC. Its protein product is CASSPVGGDEQFF.